Following are 24 T cell receptor beta chains from one sample sequenced in a study of Ad26.COV2.S vaccination and SARS-CoV-2 variants. Clones were sequenced by immunoSEQ multiplex PCR, and TCRdb holds only the in-frame ones, with some missing. The sample lists roughly 700,000 clones, around 92% occurring once. The treatment is: some 20 received Ad26.COV2.S at low or high dose, single or two shots; roughly five received placebo; per-sample allocation not given. Specimen acquisition occurred on day 63 following the initial vaccine or placebo injection. The input for sequencing was peripheral blood, taken in a trial of Ad26.COV2.S vaccine versus placebo. All receptors derive from a person between 18 and 65 years old who received the Ad26.COV2.S COVID-19 vaccine or a placebo.

The V and J genes are TRBV5-1 and TRBJ1-4; 7 bases are shared with TRBD1. Per germline, CDR1 SGHRS and CDR2 YFSETQ. With V trimmed by 0 bases and J by 8 bases, 13 bases remained unmatched. The CDR3 loop spans 17 amino acids. CDR3 amino acids: CASSLGGSTGTHEKLFF. The DNA for the CDR3 is TGCGCCAGCAGCTTGGGGGGCTCGACAGGGACACACGAAAAACTGTTTTTT.

The chain has TRBV7-3 and TRBJ1-1, with D perhaps TRBD1 (5 bases). V dropped 3 bases and J dropped 1 base, with 9 bases sitting between them. Germline CDR1 SGHTA, CDR2 FQGTGA. CDR3 size: 14 residues. The CDR3 sequence: CASSLSGANTEAFF. As DNA, the CDR3 is TGTGCCAGCAGCTTGTCCGGGGCGAACACTGAAGCTTTCTTT. Using reference TRBV7-3 and TRBJ1-1 for the parts outside the CDR3, the full variable domain is GAGVSQTPSNKVTEKGKYVELRCDPISGHTALYWYRQSLGQGPEFLIYFQGTGAADDSGLPNDRFFAVRPEGSVSTLKIQRTERGDSAVYLCASSLSGANTEAFFGQGTRLTVV.

The J gene is TRBJ2-1, the V gene TRBV24-1; a possible D gene is TRBD1 (6 bases). Trimming left V 10 bases short and J 6 bases short, with 15 bases between. Germline values: CDR1 KGHDR, CDR2 SFDVKD. CDR3 size: 13 residues. CDR3 nucleotides: TGTGCCACTGACAGGCCGCCGGGCAATGAGCAGTTCTTC. It encodes CATDRPPGNEQFF.

The V gene is TRBV5-1, the J gene TRBJ2-3; no firm D call. This CDR3 comprises 13 residues. From germline, CDR1 is SGHRS and CDR2 YFSETQ. The CDR3 bases are TGCGCAACTTCGGAGCCTGGCACAGATACGCAGTATTTT. The encoded protein is CATSEPGTDTQYF.

The chain links TRBV12-2 to TRBJ1-2; the listed D gene, TRBD1, was not tested against the DNA. TRBV12-2 is noted as a pseudogene. The CDR3 extends over 16 amino acids. CDR3 in amino acids: CASRLDRRIRGGGYTF. As DNA, the CDR3 is TGTGCAAGTCGCTTAGATCGGAGAATAAGAGGGGGTGGCTACACCTTC.

The chain uses TRBV18 and TRBJ1-1; D may be TRBD1 (5 bases). The CDR3 is made up of 15 amino acids. V was pared by 0 bases and J by 3 bases, with 11 bases between. Germline V gene data show CDR1 as KGHSH and CDR2 as LQKENI. This CDR3 reads CASSPPAGGDTEAFF. The CDR3, as DNA: TGTGCCAGCTCACCACCGGCCGGAGGGGACACTGAAGCTTTCTTT.

This clone showed up just once. The chain employs TRBV19 and TRBJ1-1, with D tentatively TRBD1 (5 bases). The germline CDR1 and CDR2 sequences are LNHDA and SQIVND (reference sequence). V was trimmed by 5 bases and J by 0 bases, leaving 13 bases between them. The CDR3 is made up of 15 amino acids. As DNA, the CDR3 is TGTGCCAGTAGTTTGGGGGACCCTATGAACACTGAAGCTTTCTTT. This encodes CASSLGDPMNTEAFF.

The chain combines TRBV11-3 with TRBJ1-1; no firm D call. This CDR3 is 14 amino acids long. Trimming shortened V by 1 base and J by 3 bases, and 9 bases separated the two germline ends. Germline values: CDR1 SGHNT, CDR2 YENEEA. In nucleotides, the CDR3 is TGTGCCAGCAGCTTAGGGGGAGCGGACACTGAAGCTTTCTTT. This sequence encodes CASSLGGADTEAFF.

The V and J genes are TRBV15 and TRBJ1-6; 7 bases align to TRBD1. The CDR3 extends over 15 amino acids. V dropped 2 bases and J dropped 9; count of bases not matched to a gene: 7. The V gene's germline CDR1 is LNHNV and CDR2 YYDKDF (reference sequence). The CDR3 loop reads CATSRRQGEGSPLHF. The CDR3 DNA follows: TGTGCCACCAGCAGACGACAGGGCGAGGGTTCACCCCTCCACTTT.

The rearrangement joins TRBV4-2 to TRBJ2-5; D possibly corresponds to TRBD2 (5 bases). The CDR3 is 16 residues long. Trimming took 1 base from V and 4 from J, leaving 16 bases between them. In germline, CDR1 is LGHNA, CDR2 YNFKEQ. CDR3 coding DNA: TGTGCCAGCAGCCAAGGGAGTGGGGAACGGGGAGAGACCCAGTACTTC. Translation: CASSQGSGERGETQYF.

Notes on this clone: The same CDR3 also results from other DNA sequences found in this sample. V usage is TRBV18 and J usage is TRBJ1-1; D is undetermined. Germline-derived CDR1 and CDR2 are KGHSH and LQKENI. Trimming took 6 bases from V and 1 from J, leaving 12 bases between them. This CDR3 is 14 amino acids long. The CDR3 nucleotides read TGTGCCAGCTCCCCGTTGGGAGGGAACACTGAAGCTTTCTTT. Protein product: CASSPLGGNTEAFF.

The chain has TRBV5-8 and TRBJ2-1; D is possibly TRBD2 (6 bases). This CDR3 is 15 amino acids long. V was shortened by 2 bases and J by 4 bases, with 13 bases between the two germline ends. Looked up from germline, CDR1 is SGHTS and CDR2 is YDEGEE. The DNA of the CDR3 is TGTGCCAGCAGCTTAGGAGGGTATAGGTACAATGAGCAGTTCTTC. It translates to CASSLGGYRYNEQFF.

The gene calls are TRBV5-4 and TRBJ2-7; no definite D call. The ends were cut back, 8 bases at V and 3 bases at J, with 9 bases in the middle. Germline-derived CDR1 and CDR2 are SGHNT and YYREEE (reference sequence). The CDR3 has 11 amino acids. The chain's CDR3 is CARLGIYEQYF. In DNA, the CDR3 is TGTGCCAGACTGGGAATCTACGAGCAGTACTTC.

The chain employs TRBV5-1 and TRBJ1-6; TRBD1 agrees at 10 bases. CDR1 is SGHRS, CDR2 YFSETQ, per germline. V lost 2 bases to trimming and J lost 9 bases; unmatched junction nucleotides: 5. The CDR3 runs 15 residues. Here the CDR3 reads CASSFGTGAASPLHF. The CDR3 nucleotides read TGCGCCAGCAGCTTCGGGACAGGGGCGGCTTCACCCCTCCACTTT.

With respect to this clone: This sample includes further DNA sequences coding for the same CDR3. The chain employs TRBV4-2 and TRBJ2-3; D may be TRBD2 (5 bases). The V gene lost 8 bases and the J gene lost 0 bases, with 24 bases spanning the gap. Germline CDR1 is LGHNA and CDR2 is YNFKEQ. This CDR3 contains 18 residues. The CDR3 sequence: CASSSSVRAAPSTDTQYF. In nucleotides, the CDR3 is TGTGCCAGCTCCTCAAGCGTCCGAGCGGCCCCTAGCACAGATACGCAGTATTTT.

The chain is built from TRBV7-2 and TRBJ2-4; D perhaps matches TRBD2 (5 bases). Per germline, CDR1 SGHTA and CDR2 FQGNSA. The CDR3 length is 15 residues. V dropped 5 bases and J dropped 5 bases, with 16 bases sitting between them. This CDR3 is CASSRRGIGENIQYF. Here the CDR3 DNA reads TGTGCCAGCAGCCGCCGAGGCATCGGGGAAAACATTCAGTACTTC.

The chain recombines TRBV7-2 with TRBJ2-1, with 9 nucleotides matching TRBD1. The V segment lost 3 bases and the J segment 10 bases; nucleotides outside the gene matches: 4. The germline gives CDR1 SGHTA, CDR2 FQGNSA. CDR3 length: 13 residues. CDR3 sequence reads: CASSFTGGWEQFF. Written as DNA, the CDR3 is TGTGCCAGCAGCTTTACAGGGGGCTGGGAGCAGTTCTTC.

The sample holds a few counts of this clone. The V and J genes are TRBV6-5 and TRBJ2-2; tentatively, D is TRBD1 (6 bases). V dropped 4 bases and J dropped 0 bases, with 9 bases sitting between them. The CDR3 covers 15 residues. Germline CDR1 MNHEY, CDR2 SVGAGI. The CDR3 DNA reads TGTGCCAGCAGTTGGGGGACATCGAACACCGGGGAGCTGTTTTTT. Protein sequence: CASSWGTSNTGELFF.

This rearrangement joins TRBV18 to TRBJ2-3; D unclear. The CDR3 is made up of 14 amino acids. The germline CDR1 and CDR2 sequences are KGHSH and LQKENI. V was clipped by 3 bases and J by 0 bases, with 7 bases between them. CDR3 residues: CASSPPSSTDTQYF. DNA for the CDR3: TGTGCCAGCTCACCTCCTTCTAGCACAGATACGCAGTATTTT.

The chain couples TRBV11-2 to TRBJ2-1; TRBD2 might be the D (5 bases). Per the germline V gene, CDR1 is SGHAT and CDR2 is FQNNGV. The length of the CDR3 is 15 residues. Trimming left V 0 bases short and J 0 bases short, with 6 bases between. The CDR3 DNA follows: TGTGCCAGCAGCTTAGAAGGGAGCTCCTACAATGAGCAGTTCTTC. Protein product: CASSLEGSSYNEQFF.

The chain joins TRBV7-2 to TRBJ2-5, with no clear D. V was trimmed by 5 bases and J by 1 base, leaving 17 bases between them. The CDR3 sequence is 16 residues long. Germline V CDR1 and CDR2: SGHTA, FQGNSA. This CDR3 reads CASSLTIRHLQETQYF. CDR3 sequence (DNA): TGTGCCAGCAGCCTTACGATTAGACATCTCCAAGAGACCCAGTACTTC. Variable domain in full (rest from reference TRBV7-2 and TRBJ2-5): GAGVSQSPSNKVTEKGKDVELRCDPISGHTALYWYRQSLGQGLEFLIYFQGNSAPDKSGLPSDRFSAERTGGSVSTLTIQRTQQEDSAVYLCASSLTIRHLQETQYFGPGTRLLVL.

The chain joins TRBV19 to TRBJ2-5; D is possibly TRBD1 (5 bases). CDR1 and CDR2 from the germline V gene are LNHDA and SQIVND (reference sequence). V was shortened by 6 bases and J by 2 bases, with 13 bases between the two germline ends. CDR3 length: 14 amino acids. CDR3 region: CASRDTSFQETQYF. CDR3 in DNA: TGTGCCAGTAGGGACACCTCTTTTCAAGAGACCCAGTACTTC.

The chain joins TRBV5-8 to TRBJ1-6; a weak D match, TRBD1 (6 bases). V was pared by 1 base and J by 14 bases, with 10 bases between. CDR3 length equals 12 residues. Looked up from germline, CDR1 is SGHTS and CDR2 is YDEGEE. The CDR3 DNA sequence: TGTGCCAGCAGCTTGACAGGGAAGACCCTCCACTTT. Protein: CASSLTGKTLHF.

The chain carries TRBV5-4 and TRBJ1-4, with D maybe TRBD1 (5 bases). CDR1 is SGHNT and CDR2 is YYREEE in the germline V gene (reference sequence). The V gene lost 3 bases and the J gene lost 5 bases, with 11 bases spanning the gap. The CDR3 sequence is 14 residues long. The CDR3 reads CASSSQGLNEKLFF. The CDR3 DNA sequence: TGTGCCAGCAGCTCTCAGGGACTAAATGAAAAACTGTTTTTT.